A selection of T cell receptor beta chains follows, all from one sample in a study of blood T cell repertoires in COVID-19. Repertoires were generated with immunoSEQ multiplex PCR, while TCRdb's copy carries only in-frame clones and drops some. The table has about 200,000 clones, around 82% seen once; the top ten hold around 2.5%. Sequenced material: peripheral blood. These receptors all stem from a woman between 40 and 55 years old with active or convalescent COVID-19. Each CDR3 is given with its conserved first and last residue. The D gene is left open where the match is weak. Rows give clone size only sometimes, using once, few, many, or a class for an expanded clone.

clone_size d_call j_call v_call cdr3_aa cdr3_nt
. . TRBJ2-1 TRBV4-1 CASSQERFGEQFF TGCGCCAGCAGCCAAGAGCGATTTGGTGAGCAGTTCTTC
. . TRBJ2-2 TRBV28 CASSSGDSLVVGELFF TGTGCCAGCAGTTCGGGGGACTCCCTGGTCGTCGGGGAGCTGTTTTTT
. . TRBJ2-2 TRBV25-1 CASSAQGATGELFF TGTGCCAGCAGTGCACAGGGTGCCACCGGGGAGCTGTTTTTT
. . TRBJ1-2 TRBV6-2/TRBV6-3 CASSQWTARGYTF TGTGCCAGCAGTCAATGGACAGCCCGGGGCTACACCTTC
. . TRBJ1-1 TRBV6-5 CASSPTVENTEAFF TGTGCCAGCAGTCCAACGGTAGAAAACACTGAAGCTTTCTTT
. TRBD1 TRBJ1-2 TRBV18 CASSLRQGGDYGYTF TGTGCCAGCTCACTCCGACAGGGTGGGGACTATGGCTACACCTTC
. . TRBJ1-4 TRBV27 CASTVAPGFEKLFF TGTGCCAGCACCGTTGCGCCCGGGTTTGAAAAACTGTTTTTT
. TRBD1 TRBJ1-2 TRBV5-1 CASSSSDRAGYTF TGCGCCAGCAGCTCCTCGGACAGGGCTGGCTACACCTTC
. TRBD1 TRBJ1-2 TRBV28 CASSLGTGGFGYTF TGTGCCAGCAGTTTGGGGACAGGGGGATTCGGCTACACCTTC
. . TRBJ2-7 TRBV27 CASSFGQAPYEQYF TGTGCCAGCAGTTTTGGCCAGGCACCCTACGAGCAGTACTTC
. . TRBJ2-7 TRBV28 CASTLPTSYEQYF TGTGCCAGCACCTTACCTACCTCCTACGAGCAGTACTTC
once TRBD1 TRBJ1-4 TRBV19 CASSIRTGAVDEKLFF TGTGCCAGTAGTATCCGGACAGGGGCCGTCGATGAAAAACTGTTTTTT
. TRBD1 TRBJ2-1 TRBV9 CASSVAGTGNGNEQFF TGTGCCAGCAGCGTGGCCGGGACAGGGAATGGCAATGAGCAGTTCTTC
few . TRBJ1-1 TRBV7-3 CASSQYGVEGTEAFF TGTGCCAGCAGCCAGTACGGGGTGGAAGGCACTGAAGCTTTCTTT
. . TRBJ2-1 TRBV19 CASSIGSRGYNEQFF TGTGCCAGTAGTATCGGGTCCAGGGGCTACAATGAGCAGTTCTTC
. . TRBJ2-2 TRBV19 CASSMRRNTGELFF TGTGCCAGTAGTATGCGGCGGAACACCGGGGAGCTGTTTTTT
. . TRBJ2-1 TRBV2 CASRPRTTDNEQFF TGTGCCAGCAGGCCCAGGACTACCGACAATGAGCAGTTCTTC